This T cell receptor (beta chain) was sequenced for a study of blood T cells in healthy people across ages. The overall study: Template switching retrieved approximately one barcoded beta molecule for each two T cells. Study outcomes and limitations: Naive T cell percentage strongly correlated with TCR beta diversity.

This clonotype was counted a few times. What it binds is unknown. Approximately 9.4 milliliters was the volume of peripheral blood drawn from each donor. Primed by a sample-barcoded 5' primer and a J-beta primer mix, a second PCR proceeded for 7 to 11 cycles. A template-switch adaptor containing 12 random nucleotides labeled each cDNA molecule. TCRdb re-analysed the 5' RACE reads in MiXCR, keeping a single row per CDR3 protein. The sample consists of hundreds of thousands of distinct CDR3 sequences, approximately 30% of them appearing once. The CDR3 is 16 amino acids. Losses at the gene ends were 6 bases for V and 1 base for J; bases not matched to a gene: 8.

This TCR was sampled from a woman at least 80 years old in good health. V is TRBV12-3 or TRBV12-4 and J is TRBJ2-3; 9 nucleotides agree with TRBD2. The specimen was blood. The CDR3 DNA reads TGTGCCAGCAGCTTGGGAGAGCGGGGGGGCACAGATACGCAGTATTTT. Its protein is CASSLGERGGTDTQYF.